This T cell receptor beta chain was identified in a study of cytomegalovirus exposure and HLA in healthy donors. With regard to this clone: The antigen is undetermined.

Use of 60 Vbeta and 13 Jbeta primers characterized the PCR. Only in-frame clones appear in the TCRdb table, and some are missing; sequencing was by immunoSEQ multiplex PCR. The table shows 85,000 to 100,000 clones, with roughly 80% occurring only once. Study results and limitations: A later analysis revealed that TCR association rates differed between HLA loci, peaking at DRB1 and bottoming out at HLA-C. When the data were analyzed later, several of the most significant clusters appeared to be linked to common viral pathogens.

Trimming left V 10 bases short and J 0 bases short, with 16 bases between. From germline, CDR1 is MNHEY and CDR2 SVGAGI. There are 15 residues in the CDR3. The source is a man aged 50-60 years in good health and CMV-seropositive. The sequencing sample was made of PBMCs. The V gene is TRBV6-5, the J gene TRBJ1-3; maybe TRBD1 (5 bases). The CDR3 is CATRPTGGSGNTIYF. Written as DNA, the CDR3 is TGTGCCACCCGGCCAACCGGGGGCTCTGGAAACACCATATATTTT.